The 29 T cell receptor beta chains given below trace back to one sample, sequenced in a study of T cell clonotyping in hematopoietic cell transplantation (dated by TCRdb to the early 2020s). The time point label, read with the paper, signifies: recipient sample about 28 days before transplant, after cytoreduction. The library was generated by the immunoSEQ multiplex PCR assay. TCRdb stores this immuneACCESS table with in-frame sequences only. Part of the clones is absent; in the studies checked, under half of the shortfall reflects unresolved V genes, and no reason is known for the rest. The sample table shows tens of thousands of clones, and 85% are seen once. Together, the top ten hold roughly 3.1% of the sample. Specimen: peripheral blood mononuclear cells, collected before stem cell transplant. The receptors were gathered from a man in his 60s with acute myeloid leukemia. Some clones in this sample may be carry-over from other donors' samples.

Only one count was recorded for this clone. The chain has TRBV2 and TRBJ1-1; D remains unclear. CDR3 size: 13 residues. Germline assignment: CDR1 SNHLY and CDR2 FYNNEI. Trimming shortened V by 7 bases and J by 3 bases, and 12 bases separated the two germline ends. Here the CDR3 reads CASTKDRYTEAFF. DNA of the CDR3: TGTGCCAGCACCAAGGATAGGTACACTGAAGCTTTCTTT.

The chain is built from TRBV4-1 and TRBJ2-2; TRBD1 might be the D (5 bases). The ends were cut back, 0 bases at V and 4 bases at J, with 9 bases in the middle. Germline CDR1 reads MGHRA; CDR2 reads YSYEKL. The CDR3 totals 15 residues. In DNA form, the CDR3 reads TGCGCCAGCAGCCAAGATCAGGGAACCACCGGGGAGCTGTTTTTT. Amino acids: CASSQDQGTTGELFF.

This chain uses TRBV30 with TRBJ2-2; D remains ambiguous. This CDR3 region has 12 residues. Per germline, CDR1 GTSNPN and CDR2 SVGIG (reference sequence). V was pared by 3 bases and J by 6 bases, with 8 bases between. CDR3: CAWRFGPGELFF. The CDR3 bases are TGTGCCTGGAGGTTCGGGCCCGGGGAGCTGTTTTTT.

The chain employs TRBV5-8 and TRBJ2-5, with D hard to call. CDR1 and CDR2 from the germline V gene are SGHTS and YDEGEE. The CDR3 consists of 13 residues. The ends were cut back, 4 bases at V and 5 bases at J, with 12 bases in the middle. CDR3 nucleotides: TGTGCCAGCAGCGTCCAGCGTAAGGAGACCCAGTACTTC. This codes for CASSVQRKETQYF.

This clone has just one count. The CDR3 region is CASSLAGPSETQYF. As DNA, the CDR3 is TGTGCCAGCAGCTTAGCGGGTCCTAGCGAGACCCAGTACTTC. This chain uses TRBV7-2 with TRBJ2-5; possibly TRBD2 for D (5 bases). The CDR3 runs 14 residues. Germline V gives CDR1 SGHTA, CDR2 FQGNSA. The V gene lost 0 bases and the J gene lost 5 bases, with 10 bases spanning the gap.

V usage is TRBV19 and J usage is TRBJ2-5; D possibly corresponds to TRBD2 (7 bases). The CDR3 extends over 13 amino acids. V lost 8 bases and J 5 bases, leaving 15 bases between the germline ends. CDR1 LNHDA and CDR2 SQIVND come from the germline V gene (reference sequence). CDR3 nucleotides: TGTGCCAGTGGGGGGGGCCTCGGGGAGACCCAGTACTTC. Translation gives CASGGGLGETQYF.

The chain uses TRBV7-9 and TRBJ2-3; D perhaps matches TRBD2 (7 bases). Deletions cut 6 bases from V and 2 bases from J, with 18 bases between. Germline CDR1 SEHNR, CDR2 FQNEAQ (reference sequence). The length of the CDR3 is 16 residues. CDR3 sequence reads: CASRPGRRGPTDTQYF. The CDR3, as DNA: TGTGCCAGCAGACCCGGGCGGCGGGGGCCCACAGATACGCAGTATTTT.

This clone is a singleton in its sample. V and J are TRBV7-2 and TRBJ2-5, with D perhaps matching TRBD1 (5 bases). This CDR3 is built from 15 residues. The germline gives CDR1 SGHTA, CDR2 FQGNSA. The germline V and J ends were trimmed by 5 bases and 7 bases, with 20 bases remaining between them. The CDR3 nucleotides read TGTGCCAGCAGCCTAGACTCCAGGGATAGGGGGACCCAGTACTTC. This gives the protein CASSLDSRDRGTQYF.

In its sample, this clone was seen once. The rearrangement links TRBV6-1 to TRBJ2-7, with TRBD2 matching 9 bases. There are 14 residues in the CDR3. The V and J ends lost 4 bases and 4 bases, in that order; junction bases with no gene match: 5. Germline CDR1 MNHNS, CDR2 SASEGT. CDR3 nucleotides: TGTGCCAGCAGTGTGCGGGGGGGGGCTTACGAGCAGTACTTC. Translation: CASSVRGGAYEQYF.

This clone was observed a few times. This sequence joins TRBV6-5 and TRBJ1-2; a possible D gene is TRBD1 (5 bases). The CDR3 extends over 15 amino acids. The V end lost 7 bases, the J end lost 7 bases, and 22 bases lay between the germline ends. CDR1 is MNHEY, CDR2 SVGAGI, per germline. The CDR3 DNA reads as TGTGCCAGCACACCCCGGGGCCGTCTGACGAGTGGCTACACCTTC. Translation: CASTPRGRLTSGYTF.

This sequence joins TRBV5-4 and TRBJ2-5, with TRBD1 matching 8 bases. CDR1 SGHNT and CDR2 YYREEE come from the germline V gene (reference sequence). The CDR3 contains 14 residues. Unmatched junction bases numbered 4, after V lost 4 bases and J lost 2 bases. CDR3 in amino acids: CASSPRGQQETQYF. The CDR3 nucleotides are TGTGCCAGCAGCCCCAGGGGGCAGCAAGAGACCCAGTACTTC.

V usage is TRBV2 and J usage is TRBJ2-7; 9 positions match TRBD2. The J segment lost 5 bases and the V segment lost 3 bases, leaving 8 bases of the junction unmatched. This CDR3 has 15 residues. The germline V gene has CDR1 SNHLY and CDR2 FYNNEI. CDR3: CASSDAGGSRDEQYF. As DNA, the CDR3 is TGTGCCAGCAGTGATGCGGGGGGGAGTAGGGACGAGCAGTACTTC.

The chain is built from TRBV19 and TRBJ2-5; D is perhaps TRBD1 (6 bases). Germline CDR1 and CDR2: LNHDA and SQIVND (reference sequence). The CDR3 has 14 residues. The germline V and J ends were trimmed by 8 bases and 0 bases, with 13 bases remaining between them. In DNA form, the CDR3 reads TGTGCCAGTTCTGGTTGGGACAACCAAGAGACCCAGTACTTC. It specifies CASSGWDNQETQYF.

The V gene is TRBV19, the J gene TRBJ1-5, with TRBD1 matching over 7 bases. V lost 7 bases, J lost 7 bases, and 7 bases stayed unmatched. CDR3 length: 13 residues. Germline loops: CDR1 LNHDA, CDR2 SQIVND (reference sequence). Written as DNA, the CDR3 is TGTGCCAGTACTGGGGCAGGGGGGCAGCCCCAGCATTTT. Its translation: CASTGAGGQPQHF.

The rearrangement uses TRBV9 and TRBJ1-6; 7 bases are a match to TRBD1. V shed 4 bases and J 8 bases; nucleotides not matched to a gene: 9. Germline V gives CDR1 SGDLS, CDR2 YYNGEE. CDR3 size: 15 residues. This CDR3 is CASSQLGQAYSPLHF. CDR3 coding DNA: TGTGCCAGCAGCCAACTTGGACAGGCCTATTCACCCCTCCACTTT.

The chain carries TRBV28 and TRBJ1-6; D gene unclear. CDR1 and CDR2 (germline): MDHEN, SYDVKM. The CDR3 runs 14 residues. V was shortened by 7 bases and J by 7 bases, with 14 bases between the two germline ends. This CDR3 is CASIRSEINSPLHF. The CDR3 DNA reads TGTGCCAGCATACGTAGCGAAATAAATTCACCCCTCCACTTT.

This sequence joins TRBV9 and TRBJ2-1; D may be TRBD1 or TRBD2 (5 bases each). CDR1 SGDLS and CDR2 YYNGEE come from the germline V gene. V shed 0 bases and J shed 8 bases, with 12 bases lying between them. This CDR3 spans 14 amino acids. CDR3 coding DNA: TGTGCCAGCAGCGTAGCGGGGCAATACGATGAGCAGTTCTTC. Residues: CASSVAGQYDEQFF.

The chain has TRBV7-2 and TRBJ1-2, with D possibly matching TRBD1 (6 bases). The CDR3 has 16 residues. Trimming shortened V by 1 base and J by 5 bases, and 17 bases separated the two germline ends. Germline CDR1 SGHTA, CDR2 FQGNSA. CDR3 in amino acids: CASSLVSTGLPYGYTF. The DNA for the CDR3 is TGTGCCAGCAGCTTAGTGTCGACAGGCCTCCCTTATGGCTACACCTTC.

This rearrangement joins TRBV4-3 to TRBJ2-2; 9 bases line up with TRBD2. The J segment lost 8 bases and the V segment lost 1 base, leaving 14 bases of the junction unmatched. The CDR3 loop spans 18 amino acids. Germline V gene sequence: CDR1 LGHNA, CDR2 YSLEER. CDR3 nucleotide sequence: TGCGCCAGCAGCCAAGGAACTCATCCCGGACTAGCGACAGGGGAGCTGTTTTTT. Translating gives CASSQGTHPGLATGELFF.

The rearrangement joins TRBV4-3 to TRBJ1-2, with a weak D call TRBD1 (5 bases). CDR1 is LGHNA and CDR2 is YSLEER in the germline V gene. The CDR3 totals 16 residues. V gave up 2 bases and J gave up 7 bases, with 20 bases separating them. CDR3 sequence reads: CASSQPAGRGLVGYTF. The CDR3 DNA is TGCGCCAGCAGCCAACCGGCCGGAAGGGGCTTGGTTGGCTACACCTTC.

V and J are TRBV4-3 and TRBJ2-5; TRBD1 matches 8 bases. The J segment lost 0 bases and the V segment lost 1 base, leaving 7 bases of the junction unmatched. Germline V lookup: CDR1 LGHNA, CDR2 YSLEER. The CDR3 is made up of 17 amino acids. The CDR3 region is CASSQVSGTGYQETQYF. CDR3 coding DNA: TGCGCCAGCAGCCAAGTCTCCGGGACAGGTTACCAAGAGACCCAGTACTTC.

The chain is built from TRBV9 and TRBJ2-5; D possibly corresponds to TRBD2 (5 bases). Germline V gene sequence: CDR1 SGDLS, CDR2 YYNGEE. There are 17 residues in the CDR3. Trimming left V 2 bases short and J 5 bases short, with 22 bases between. CDR3 sequence: CASSVKAHGVGPETQYF. DNA for the CDR3: TGTGCCAGCAGCGTCAAAGCCCACGGGGTTGGACCGGAGACCCAGTACTTC. Complete variable domain (other parts from reference TRBV9 and TRBJ2-5): DSGVTQTPKHLITATGQRVTLRCSPRSGDLSVYWYQQSLDQGLQFLIQYYNGEERAKGNILERFSAQQFPDLHSELNLSSLELGDSALYFCASSVKAHGVGPETQYFGPGTRLLVL.

This clone has only a few counts. The chain carries TRBV30 and TRBJ2-3; 9 bases are a match to TRBD1. CDR3 size: 13 residues. The J segment lost 5 bases and the V segment lost 1 base, leaving 1 base of the junction unmatched. Germline V gene lookup returns CDR1 GTSNPN and CDR2 SVGIG (reference sequence). The CDR3 nucleotides are TGTGCCTGGAGTGGGGACAGGGAAGATACGCAGTATTTT. Protein: CAWSGDREDTQYF.

J is TRBJ1-1 and V is TRBV28; D ambiguous. Germline CDR1 MDHEN, CDR2 SYDVKM. Trimming removed 6 bases from V and 1 base from J, with 3 bases in between. This CDR3 is 11 amino acids long. The CDR3 DNA reads as TGTGCCAGCAGGGGGAACACTGAAGCTTTCTTT. The encoded protein is CASRGNTEAFF.

The gene calls are TRBV5-6 and TRBJ1-5; 7 positions agree with TRBD1. Unmatched junction bases numbered 11, after V lost 4 bases and J lost 7 bases. The germline gives CDR1 SGHDT, CDR2 YYEEEE. There are 15 residues in the CDR3. CDR3 nucleotide sequence: TGTGCCAGCAGCCTTACAGGGGCCGAACGGCAGCCCCAGCATTTT. This sequence encodes CASSLTGAERQPQHF.

The chain links TRBV30 to TRBJ1-1; D remains unclear. The germline V gene encodes CDR1 GTSNPN and CDR2 SVGIG (reference sequence). CDR3 length equals 14 residues. Trimming stripped 3 bases from V and 6 bases from J, with 17 bases between. The CDR3 DNA is TGTGCCTGGAGCTTTTCGACCCACACCTCTGAAGCTTTCTTT. Translation gives CAWSFSTHTSEAFF.

This sequence joins TRBV9 and TRBJ1-4; TRBD1 aligns across 7 bases. The CDR3 sequence is 15 residues long. The germline V gene has CDR1 SGDLS and CDR2 YYNGEE. Germline trimming cut 0 bases from V and 6 bases from J; bases unmatched to any gene: 5. CDR3 sequence (DNA): TGTGCCAGCAGCGTAGGACAGGGTACTTATGAAAAACTGTTTTTT. Residues: CASSVGQGTYEKLFF.

Comment on this clone: A junction boundary mismatches the germline segment, possibly from a read error. The chain joins TRBV7-7 to TRBJ1-1; D might be TRBD1 (5 bases). The length of the CDR3 is 13 residues. CDR1 and CDR2 from the germline V gene are SSHAT and FNYEAQ (reference sequence). In nucleotides, the CDR3 is TGTGCTAGCAGCCCGACAGCGAACACTGAAGCTTTCTTT. As protein: CASSPTANTEAFF.

Written as DNA, the CDR3 is TGCGCCAGCAGCCAAGATGGGCGAAGGGAGGGCTACGAGCAGTACTTC. It encodes CASSQDGRREGYEQYF. This rearrangement joins TRBV4-3 to TRBJ2-7, with 7 bases fitting TRBD2. Per germline, CDR1 LGHNA and CDR2 YSLEER. The CDR3 extends over 16 amino acids. V lost 0 bases, J lost 3 bases, and 8 bases stayed unmatched.